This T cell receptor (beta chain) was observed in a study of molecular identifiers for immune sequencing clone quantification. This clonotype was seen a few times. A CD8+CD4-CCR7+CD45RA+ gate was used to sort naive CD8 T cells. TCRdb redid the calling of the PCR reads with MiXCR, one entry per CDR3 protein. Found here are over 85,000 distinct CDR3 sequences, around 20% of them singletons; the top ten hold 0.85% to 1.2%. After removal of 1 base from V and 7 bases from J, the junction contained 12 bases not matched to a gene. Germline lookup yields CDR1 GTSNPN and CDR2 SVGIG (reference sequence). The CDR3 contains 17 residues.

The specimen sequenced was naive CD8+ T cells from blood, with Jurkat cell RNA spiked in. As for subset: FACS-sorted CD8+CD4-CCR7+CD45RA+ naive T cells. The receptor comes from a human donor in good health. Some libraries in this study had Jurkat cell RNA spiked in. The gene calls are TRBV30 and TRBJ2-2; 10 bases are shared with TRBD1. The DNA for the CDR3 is TGTGCCTGGAGTGCCCTCTCGACAGGGGGCGTGAACGGGGAGCTGTTTTTT. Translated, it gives CAWSALSTGGVNGELFF.